This T cell receptor beta chain was profiled in a study of T cell repertoires in cytomegalovirus infection. Study information: Signatures in public TCR beta sequences pointed to both CMV infection and matching HLA type. Study-wide findings and caveats: The cumulative frequency of public TCR beta families distinguished individuals who carried CMV together with the relevant HLA. The response measured ex vivo was dominated by TCR beta clonotypes (HLA-C-restricted and CMV-specific).

TCRdb analysed the reads with MiXCR anew, one entry per CDR3 protein. The sample lists fewer than 1,000,000 distinct CDR3 sequences, approximately 33% occurring once. V trimming: 8 bases; J trimming: 2 bases; junction bases outside the gene matches: 12. This CDR3 is built from 16 residues. Germline values: CDR1 MNHEY, CDR2 SVGEGT. On this clonotype itself: Its antigen remains unidentified.

The chain links TRBV6-2 or TRBV6-3 to TRBJ1-1; TRBD1 matches at 9 bases. Sequencing was performed on cultured CD8+ T cells from PBMCs, taken from culture after CMV antigen stimulation. This TCR came from a human donor in good health (CMV status not recorded). Some clones in this sample may be carry-over from other donors' samples. The CDR3 DNA reads TGTGCCAGCGGGCCCCGGGACAGGGTCCCCAACACTGAAGCTTTCTTT. Translation: CASGPRDRVPNTEAFF.